The table lists the clone carrying this T cell receptor (beta chain) with a few counts. What it binds is unknown. The entry originates in a study of CD8 T cells in ankylosing spondylitis. General observations from the study: Earlier reports found some motif variants in synovial fluid and blood in reactive arthritis. Peripheral blood samples showed relatively rare disease-linked clones, and these clones were CD8+. There was a TCR beta motif, made of 7 or 8 highly homologous variants, that appeared characteristic of ankylosing spondylitis blood. The clones that were linked to disease were reported to be significantly enriched in matched synovial fluid samples from ankylosing spondylitis patients.

The CDR3 extends over 16 amino acids. Germline lookup yields CDR1 DFQATT and CDR2 SNEGSKA (reference sequence). The V segment lost 2 bases and the J segment 3 bases; nucleotides outside the gene matches: 10. Making the TCR beta libraries involved quantitative 5'-RACE with molecular barcodes. TCRdb itself ran the 5' RACE reads through MiXCR, one entry per CDR3 protein. The sample includes over 600,000 distinct CDR3 sequences, 15% to 20% seen only once; the top ten take approximately 18%. This TCR derives from a male donor with ankylosing spondylitis. V and J are TRBV20-1 and TRBJ1-1, with TRBD1 matching over 9 bases. Sequencing input: blood, either unsorted or a sorted T cell fraction (not recorded which). CDR3 DNA: TGCAGTGCTAGACCCGACTGGACAGGGGTTGACACTGAAGCTTTCTTT. Its translation: CSARPDWTGVDTEAFF.